Listed below are T cell receptor beta chains from one sample, sequenced in a study of blood T cell repertoires in COVID-19. Produced via immunoSEQ multiplex PCR; TCRdb's table is partial and in-frame only. The table shows under 350,000 clones, with around 82% occurring only once. Material: peripheral blood. The receptors were sampled from a woman between 45 and 65 years old who had recovered from COVID-19. CDR3s include the opening cysteine and the closing phenylalanine or tryptophan. The order of the fields is clone size, J gene, V gene, CDR3 length, D gene, CDR3 protein, CDR3 DNA. D genes are given only for firm matches. Where a row states a size, it is once, few, many or the class of an expanded clone; other rows omit it.

.	TRBJ2-7	TRBV9	14	TRBD2	CASSVSGTDYEQYF	TGTGCCAGCAGCGTCAGCGGGACCGACTACGAGCAGTACTTC
once	TRBJ2-7	TRBV5-1	13	.	CASRGANSYEQYF	TGCGCCAGCAGGGGAGCAAACTCCTACGAGCAGTACTTC
once	TRBJ2-1	TRBV24-1	18	TRBD1	CATSGSGTGTGSWGEQFF	TGTGCCACCAGTGGTTCCGGTACCGGGACAGGGTCTTGGGGTGAGCAGTTCTTC
.	TRBJ1-1	TRBV18	13	.	CASSPVESVEAFF	TGTGCCAGCTCACCAGTCGAATCAGTTGAAGCTTTCTTT
.	TRBJ2-3	TRBV3-1/TRBV3-2	18	.	CASSQNVVAGEGADTQYF	TGTGCCAGCAGCCAAAATGTTGTGGCGGGAGAGGGGGCAGATACGCAGTATTTT
.	TRBJ1-4	TRBV24-1	16	.	CATSEGGAATNEKLFF	TGTGCCACCAGTGAAGGGGGGGCTGCAACTAATGAAAAACTGTTTTTT
.	TRBJ1-1	TRBV10-1	13	.	CALQTGRNTEAFF	TGCGCCTTACAAACAGGGAGGAACACTGAAGCTTTCTTT
.	TRBJ1-1	TRBV3-1/TRBV3-2	12	.	CASSFHGTEAFF	TGTGCCAGCAGCTTTCACGGCACTGAAGCTTTCTTT
.	TRBJ2-7	TRBV5-1	16	TRBD1	CASSLGRDRVLYEQYF	TGCGCCAGCAGCTTGGGTCGGGACAGGGTGCTCTACGAGCAGTACTTC
.	TRBJ1-1	TRBV4-2	14	TRBD1	CASSPGQANTEAFF	TGTGCCAGCAGCCCGGGACAGGCGAACACTGAAGCTTTCTTT
.	TRBJ2-1	TRBV7-9	16	TRBD2	CAMAGGTPSNYNEQFF	TGTGCCATGGCGGGAGGAACTCCAAGTAACTACAATGAGCAGTTCTTC
.	TRBJ2-2	TRBV12-3/TRBV12-4	13	.	CASSLRDTGELFF	TGTGCCAGCAGCCTCAGGGACACCGGGGAGCTGTTTTTT
.	TRBJ1-6	TRBV27	19	TRBD1	CASSRIPGQGGLGNSPLHF	TGTGCCAGCAGTCGAATACCGGGACAGGGCGGGCTGGGGAATTCACCCCTCCACTTT
once	TRBJ2-5	TRBV2	16	TRBD2	CASRGGTSGGKETQYF	TGTGCCAGCAGGGGTGGGACTAGCGGGGGGAAGGAGACCCAGTACTTC
.	TRBJ1-5	TRBV7-2	14	.	CASSYRGQGQPQHF	TGTGCCAGCAGCTATCGTGGGCAGGGTCAGCCCCAGCATTTT
.	TRBJ1-2	TRBV18	17	TRBD1	CASSPPSTGGRGYGYTF	TGTGCCAGCTCACCACCGTCGACAGGGGGGAGAGGCTATGGCTACACCTTC
.	TRBJ2-3	TRBV3-1/TRBV3-2	16	TRBD1	CASSLTGQANTDTQYF	TGTGCCAGCAGCCTAACGGGACAGGCGAACACAGATACGCAGTATTTT
.	TRBJ1-4	TRBV5-4	15	.	CASSPEAGSNEKLFF	TGTGCCAGCAGCCCCGAAGCAGGGTCGAATGAAAAACTGTTTTTT
.	TRBJ2-1	TRBV7-3	16	.	CASSLLDMSGGNEQFF	TGTGCCAGCAGCCTGCTAGACATGTCTGGGGGGAATGAGCAGTTCTTC
few	TRBJ2-1	TRBV11-2	14	.	CASSSPGTYNEQFF	TGTGCCAGCAGCTCTCCCGGGACCTACAATGAGCAGTTCTTC
.	TRBJ2-1	TRBV24-1	15	TRBD1	CATKGQGARDNEQFF	TGTGCCACCAAAGGACAGGGGGCGCGAGACAATGAGCAGTTCTTC
.	TRBJ1-5	TRBV5-1	15	.	CASSLVGGYNQPQHF	TGCGCCAGCAGCTTGGTAGGGGGTTACAATCAGCCCCAGCATTTT
.	TRBJ1-6	TRBV2	21	TRBD1	CASSEADPGQIWSSYNSPLHF	TGTGCCAGCAGTGAAGCGGACCCGGGACAGATATGGAGCTCCTATAATTCACCCCTCCACTTT
.	TRBJ1-4	TRBV5-1	15	TRBD1	CASSRGSGGNEKLFF	TGCGCCAGCAGCAGGGGGTCAGGGGGCAATGAAAAACTGTTTTTT
.	TRBJ2-7	TRBV18	15	TRBD1	CASSPPGQGAYEQYF	TGTGCCAGCTCACCACCGGGTCAGGGGGCCTACGAGCAGTACTTC
.	TRBJ2-1	TRBV11-3	15	TRBD2	CASSSIAGGYNEQFF	TGTGCCAGCAGCTCAATAGCGGGGGGGTACAATGAGCAGTTCTTC
.	TRBJ1-1	TRBV7-9	15	.	CASSLGSGSDTEAFF	TGTGCCAGCAGCTTAGGATCGGGGTCGGACACTGAAGCTTTCTTT
.	TRBJ2-1	TRBV5-8	11	TRBD1	CASSGRTGIIF	TGTGCCAGCAGCGGACGGACAGGCATCATCTTC
.	TRBJ1-5	TRBV19	13	.	CASTGGTNQPQHF	TGTGCCAGTACGGGGGGGACCAATCAGCCCCAGCATTTT
.	TRBJ1-1	TRBV28	13	.	CASSPGQRTEAFF	TGTGCCAGCAGTCCCGGGCAGCGGACTGAAGCTTTCTTT
.	TRBJ2-7	TRBV6-5	16	TRBD1	CASSSDSGTVTYEQYF	TGTGCCAGCAGTTCAGATTCCGGGACAGTGACCTACGAGCAGTACTTC
.	TRBJ2-7	TRBV6-2/TRBV6-3	15	.	CASSPVLGASYEQYF	TGTGCCAGCAGTCCCGTTCTGGGGGCTAGTTACGAGCAGTACTTC
.	TRBJ1-1	TRBV5-4	12	.	CASSLGSTEAFF	TGTGCCAGCAGCTTGGGCAGCACTGAAGCTTTCTTT
.	TRBJ1-6	TRBV11-2	15	TRBD1	CASSETGDYNSPLHF	TGTGCCAGCAGTGAGACAGGGGACTATAATTCACCCCTCCACTTT
many	TRBJ2-3	TRBV3-1/TRBV3-2	18	.	CASSPEGRYGFFTDTQYF	TGTGCCAGCAGCCCCGAGGGCCGCTATGGGTTTTTCACAGATACGCAGTATTTT
.	TRBJ1-2	TRBV28	16	TRBD1	CASSPGTGESGYGYTF	TGTGCCAGCAGTCCCGGGACAGGGGAAAGTGGATATGGCTACACCTTC
few	TRBJ2-2	TRBV2	15	TRBD1	CASSEDSTGTGELFF	TGTGCCAGCAGTGAAGACTCGACAGGGACCGGGGAGCTGTTTTTT
.	TRBJ2-7	TRBV27	14	.	CASSPWTDSYEQYF	TGTGCCAGCAGTCCGTGGACTGACTCCTACGAGCAGTACTTC
.	TRBJ1-2	TRBV6-5	13	TRBD1	CASAPPGGDGYTF	TGTGCCAGCGCGCCGCCAGGGGGCGATGGCTACACCTTC
.	TRBJ2-3	TRBV24-1	14	.	CATSDLSRSDTQYF	TGTGCCACCAGTGACCTATCTAGATCAGATACGCAGTATTTT
.	TRBJ2-1	TRBV6-4	17	.	CASSLTYRSSANNEQFF	TGTGCCAGCAGTCTAACATACCGTTCTAGCGCTAACAATGAGCAGTTCTTC
once	TRBJ1-1	TRBV7-2	15	.	CASSLGGTWHTEAFF	TGTGCCAGCAGCCTGGGAGGAACGTGGCACACTGAAGCTTTCTTT
.	TRBJ2-7	TRBV3-1/TRBV3-2	14	TRBD2	CASTPSGVSYEQYF	TGTGCCAGCACCCCTAGCGGGGTCTCCTACGAGCAGTACTTC
.	TRBJ2-7	TRBV28	18	TRBD2	CASRRSGLAGGSSYEQYF	TGTGCCAGCAGACGATCGGGACTAGCGGGGGGGAGTTCCTACGAGCAGTACTTC
.	TRBJ2-3	TRBV6-5	11	.	CASSLTDTQYF	TGTGCCAGCTCACTTACAGATACGCAGTATTTT
.	TRBJ1-1	TRBV9	15	.	CASRSLTGRAPEAFF	TGTGCCAGCAGGTCTCTTACAGGGAGGGCCCCTGAAGCTTTCTTT
.	TRBJ2-5	TRBV5-1	16	TRBD1	CASSLEGTGLGETQYF	TGCGCCAGCAGCTTGGAGGGGACAGGGTTGGGCGAGACCCAGTACTTC